The present entry profiles one T cell receptor (beta chain) with its context. Its specificity is not known. This sample was taken from a study of T cell responses to AZD1222 COVID-19 vaccine. Study results and caveats: Only a handful of AZD1222 recipients were seropositive at baseline.

Pooling covered second doses at about 4 or about 12 weeks. Clones were read by immunoSEQ multiplex PCR, and TCRdb kept only the in-frame ones, dropping some. The table has 95,000 to 110,000 clones, 75% to 95% seen once; the top ten hold around 6.6%. The receptor's source is an adult who received the AZD1222 COVID-19 vaccine. This specimen was peripheral blood, taken 28 days after the second AZD1222 dose.

The CDR3 loop is CASSHRFSSGREHEQFF. The CDR3 coding sequence is TGTGCCAGCAGTCACAGGTTTTCCAGCGGGAGGGAGCATGAGCAGTTCTTC. This rearrangement joins TRBV6-6 to TRBJ2-1; TRBD2 agrees at 10 bases. This CDR3 region has 17 residues. CDR1 is MNHNY and CDR2 is SVGAGI in the germline V gene (reference sequence). The V segment lost 5 bases and the J segment 8 bases; nucleotides outside the gene matches: 15.